This T cell receptor beta chain appears in the sequencing data of a study of post-analysis software for immune sequencing data. The CDR3 is 13 amino acids. CDR1 is SQVTM and CDR2 is ANQGSEA in the germline V gene. V lost 7 bases and J lost 4, with 16 bases in between. Sequencing libraries made from TCR beta cDNA carried unique molecular identifiers. With roughly 0.95 to 11 million T cells as the source, 540,000 or so cDNA molecules resulted. MiXCR, run by TCRdb on the PCR reads, gives a single entry per CDR3 protein. Among under 900,000 distinct CDR3 sequences, about 53% were seen once, and the ten largest hold about 4.5%. Study-level results: Compared with controls, patients had more of roughly five TRBV segments, including TRBV5-6, TRBV5-1 and TRBV20-1. Normalized Chao1 diversity in multiple sclerosis patients fell significantly below that of controls.

A word on this clonotype: Its specificity is not known.

This receptor was identified in a girl aged 5 to 17 with multiple sclerosis. Sequencing input: blood. This chain joins TRBV29-1 and TRBJ1-2; D perhaps matches TRBD1 (5 bases). CDR3 residues: CSATGRLLYGYTF. CDR3 nucleotides: TGCAGCGCAACGGGACGCCTGCTCTATGGCTACACCTTC.